This entry lists 3 T cell receptor beta chains sequenced from one sample in a study of read filtering for tumor transcriptome and immune sequencing. This library used 300 to 450 ng RNA and molecular barcoded adaptors spanning alpha/delta and beta/gamma chains. A single record per CDR3 protein comes from TCRdb applying MiXCR to the reads. The table shows 55,000 to 60,000 distinct CDR3 sequences, with approximately 13% occurring only once. The sample was a population of CD138-negative cells sorted from bone marrow. The receptor source for this set is a donor aged 40 or older with multiple myeloma.

This clonotype was recorded at least ten times. This chain connects TRBV10-3 to TRBJ2-1; D remains ambiguous. The germline gives CDR1 ENHRY, CDR2 SYGVKD. The CDR3 is 10 residues long. V dropped 9 bases and J dropped 7 bases, with 7 bases sitting between them. CDR3 nucleotides: TGTGCCATTAAAGAAAATGAGCAGTTCTTC. This translates into CAIKENEQFF.

This clonotype was seen a few times. V is TRBV12-3 or TRBV12-4 and J is TRBJ2-5, with 13 bases lining up with TRBD2. V was clipped by 5 bases and J by 4 bases; unmatched bases: 4. The CDR3 extends over 15 amino acids. The CDR3, as DNA: TGTGCCAGCAGTCCCGGGACTAGCGGGGTAGAGACCCAGTACTTC. Its protein is CASSPGTSGVETQYF.

Ten or more counts support this clonotype. The chain uses TRBV5-4 and TRBJ1-6; the match to TRBD1 covers 8 bases. Germline lookup yields CDR1 SGHNT and CDR2 YYREEE (reference sequence). With V trimmed by 2 bases and J by 10 bases, 5 bases remained unmatched. This CDR3 comprises 14 residues. The CDR3 region has the DNA TGTGCCAGCAGCTTACAGGGGGATGGATCACCCCTCCACTTT. This translates into CASSLQGDGSPLHF.